The present T cell receptor beta chain was sequenced within a study of graft-versus-host responses after intestinal transplantation. V shed 3 bases and J shed 4 bases, with 14 bases lying between them. CDR3 length: 14 residues. Germline V lookup: CDR1 SGDLS, CDR2 YYNGEE. Repertoires were generated with immunoSEQ multiplex PCR, while TCRdb's copy carries only in-frame clones and drops some. Here the sample spans some 8,500 clones, roughly 90% being singletons. The sequences come from PBMCs, collected around 31 days after intestinal transplant. The sequence was obtained from a human patient who received an intestinal transplant, so some T cells may come from the graft donor. The chain couples TRBV9 to TRBJ2-7, with D perhaps assigned TRBD1 or TRBD2 (5 bases each). The CDR3 reads CASSARDHPYEQYF. The CDR3, as DNA: TGTGCCAGCAGCGCACGGGACCACCCATACGAGCAGTACTTC.